The T cell receptor (beta chain) described here comes from a study of PD-L1 blockade in urothelial cancer. Study-wide context: Treatment start was followed by blood analysis at 3 weeks (second dose) and again at 6 weeks. Findings and limits, study-wide: Durable-benefit patients had greater expansion of tumor-associated blood clones at 3 weeks. Pretreatment TCR clonality in blood, when below the median, was predictive of better survival.

The patients' disease, urothelial carcinoma, was locally advanced or metastatic. The table came from immunoSEQ multiplex PCR; TCRdb's copy has only in-frame clones and leaves some out. The sample lists 15,000 to 20,000 clones, around 90% seen once, with about 6% in the top ten. A word on this clone: Its antigen remains unknown.

This CDR3 region has 14 residues. The V gene end was trimmed by 6 bases and the J gene end by 2 bases; junction bases not matched to a gene: 5. Germline CDR1 is MNHEY and CDR2 is SVGAGI. This chain uses TRBV6-5 with TRBJ2-7; 9 nucleotides line up with TRBD2. Sequenced material: PBMCs, taken around atezolizumab (anti-PD-L1) treatment. The receptor was isolated from a man in his fifties with urothelial cancer. The CDR3 sequence: CASRPAGGPYEQYF. The CDR3 DNA is TGTGCCAGCAGACCAGCGGGGGGCCCCTACGAGCAGTACTTC.